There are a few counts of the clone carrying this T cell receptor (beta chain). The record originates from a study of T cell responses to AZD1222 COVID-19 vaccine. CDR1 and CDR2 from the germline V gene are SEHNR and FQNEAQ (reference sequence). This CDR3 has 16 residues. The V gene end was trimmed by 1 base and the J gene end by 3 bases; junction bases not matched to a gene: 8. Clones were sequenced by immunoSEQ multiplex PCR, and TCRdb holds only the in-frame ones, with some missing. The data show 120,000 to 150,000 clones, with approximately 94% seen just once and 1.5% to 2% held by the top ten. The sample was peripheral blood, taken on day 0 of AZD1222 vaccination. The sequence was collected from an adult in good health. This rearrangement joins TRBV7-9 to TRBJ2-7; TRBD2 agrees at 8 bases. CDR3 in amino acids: CASSLGKRETNYEQYF. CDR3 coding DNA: TGTGCCAGCAGCTTAGGCAAGCGGGAGACCAACTACGAGCAGTACTTC.